This TCR beta chain appears in the sequencing data of a study of technical replicates of blood from several donors. In its sample, this clone was seen once. Germline V lookup: CDR1 LGHNT, CDR2 FRNRAP. CDR3 length: 15 amino acids. The V end was cut by 7 bases, the J end by 4 bases, with 19 bases between. The table came from immunoSEQ multiplex PCR; TCRdb's copy has only in-frame clones and leaves some out. The data show about 100,000 clones, with around 95% seen just once and 0.2% to 0.25% held by the top ten. The gene calls are TRBV12-5 and TRBJ1-1; maybe TRBD1 (6 bases). Sequenced sample: T cells isolated from PBMCs. This receptor was taken from a human donor in good health. Here the CDR3 DNA reads TGTGCTAGTGCCCTGATGCCTGGGGGGGCCACTGAAGCTTTCTTT. It is translated as CASALMPGGATEAFF.